The source of this T cell receptor beta chain is a study of cytomegalovirus exposure and HLA in healthy donors. Primers for the PCR totalled 60 Vbeta and 13 Jbeta. This table comes from immunoSEQ multiplex PCR, and its TCRdb copy is limited to in-frame clones, with some not included. The sample has 95,000 to 150,000 clones; roughly 76% are singletons. About this clone itself: Antigen specificity is unknown.

All the people who gave samples were healthy bone marrow donors. Findings and caveats of the study: TCR beta chain V- and J-gene trimming was linked, in a later analysis, to a missense variant in DCLRE1C. Across all donors, roughly uniform sequencing depth was an assumption of the presence/absence analyses. Earlier findings revealed that most TCR beta V segments proved productive either about 87% or about 30% of the time.

V gave up 1 base and J gave up 7 bases; unmatched junction bases: 5. The germline CDR1 and CDR2 sequences are MGHRA and YSYEKL. CDR3 length: 14 amino acids. Sequenced sample: PBMCs. The TCR sequence derives from a man younger than 45 in good health and CMV-seronegative. The chain is built from TRBV4-1 and TRBJ2-5; 8 bases map to TRBD2. CDR3: CASSQGSGGGTQYF. CDR3 sequence (DNA): TGCGCCAGCAGCCAAGGAAGCGGGGGCGGGACCCAGTACTTC.